This T cell receptor beta chain originates from a study of Ad26.COV2.S vaccination and SARS-CoV-2 variants. Study outcomes and limitations: After vaccination, reports described spike-specific CD8+ and CD4+ T cell responses as showing substantial breadth.

The repertoire was sequenced with immunoSEQ multiplex PCR; TCRdb's copy has only in-frame clones and lacks some. The table shows around 100,000 clones, with less than 85% occurring only once. Comments on this clone: Its antigen is as yet unknown.

Germline lookup yields CDR1 MNHEY and CDR2 SMNVEV (reference sequence). Trimming took 6 bases from V and 0 from J; bases not matched to a gene: 6. The CDR3 consists of 16 residues. The genes are TRBV27 and TRBJ1-5, with 9 bases fitting TRBD1. Sequenced here: peripheral blood, sampled after recovery from COVID-19. This clonotype was sampled from a human donor who had recovered from COVID-19. The CDR3 DNA reads as TGTGCCAGCAGGACCACAGGGGGCCCTAGCAATCAGCCCCAGCATTTT. This codes for CASRTTGGPSNQPQHF.